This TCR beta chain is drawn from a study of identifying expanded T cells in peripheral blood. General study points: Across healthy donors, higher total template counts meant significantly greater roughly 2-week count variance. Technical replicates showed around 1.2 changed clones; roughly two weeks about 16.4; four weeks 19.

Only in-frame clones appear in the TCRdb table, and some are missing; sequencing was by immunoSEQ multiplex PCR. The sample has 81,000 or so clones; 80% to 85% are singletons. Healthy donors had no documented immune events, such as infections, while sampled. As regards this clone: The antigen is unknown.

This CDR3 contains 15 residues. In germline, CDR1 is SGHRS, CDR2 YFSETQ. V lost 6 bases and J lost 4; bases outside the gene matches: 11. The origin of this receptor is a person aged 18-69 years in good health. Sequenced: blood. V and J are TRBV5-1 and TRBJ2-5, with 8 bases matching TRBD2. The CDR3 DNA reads TGCGCCAGCAAATTAGCGGGATATATGGGAGAGACCCAGTACTTC. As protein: CASKLAGYMGETQYF.